This T cell receptor (beta chain) was retrieved from a study of blood T cell repertoires in COVID-19. Overall study: There were acute and convalescent COVID-19 samples, and they came from the United States, Italy and Spain. From T cells, B-cell-depleted T cells, or PBMCs came the material, which was cDNA or gDNA.

Original data processing: Amplification of reference gene primers provided the estimated nucleated cell counts. The data were produced by immunoSEQ multiplex PCR, yet TCRdb's version contains in-frame clones alone and is incomplete. That table furnishes V, J and clone size, whereas the DNA furnished D and trimming. The profile covers about 83,000 clones, with roughly nine tenths appearing a single time and 16% taken by the ten largest. Trimming left V 5 bases short and J 3 bases short, with 10 bases between. This CDR3 spans 13 amino acids. Germline assignment: CDR1 KGHDR and CDR2 SFDVKD. The chain is built from TRBV24-1 and TRBJ2-7, with D possibly TRBD1 on 6 matching bases. Sequencing was performed on peripheral blood. This TCR derives from a woman over 75 with active or convalescent COVID-19. In DNA, the CDR3 is TGTGCCACCAGTGTGACAGGAGGCTACGAGCAGTACTTC. It encodes CATSVTGGYEQYF.